Listed below are T cell receptor beta chains from one sample, sequenced in a study of CD8 T cell repertoires and HIV-1 epitope variants. Generated by immunoSEQ multiplex PCR, the TCRdb table keeps only in-frame clones and is missing some. The sample consists of under 7,000 clones, more than 65% of them appearing once. For these TCRs, the target antigens are not known. Sequenced sample: cultured CD8+ T cells derived from PBMCs. The receptors derive from a male donor with HIV. CDR3s include the opening cysteine and the closing phenylalanine or tryptophan.

TRBV19 | CASSMAGVWMDNEQFF
TRBV4-3 | CASSQDVQGYNQPQHF
TRBV27 | CASSDRTILDEQFF
TRBV7-6 | CASSLARASGTSTDTQYF
TRBV19 | CASSIVTGGTDTQYF
TRBV2 | CASSETSGRGRFDEQYF
TRBV27 | CASSGTGGSYGYTF
TRBV11-2 | CASSSSSGRALSETQYF
TRBV4-3 | CASSQDTSGRYNEQFF
TRBV6-5 | CASSSWTSGDTDTQYF
TRBV4-2 | CASSQEGLAVEQFF
TRBV6-5 | CASSSPWGGPYEQYF
TRBV2 | CASSGVAGQNYGYTF
TRBV6-5 | CASSYYGPPQGDEQFF
TRBV27 | CASSSLGGEQYF
TRBV15 | CATSRDRGWWTEAFF
TRBV28 | CASGMNSGANVLTF
TRBV19 | CASSAGTAFPQHF
TRBV5-6 | CASSLGAAMNTEAFF
TRBV2 | CASSGKTGDQETQYF
TRBV19 | CASRTSGSGHGYTF
TRBV29-1 | CSVAAGELTYNEQFF
TRBV28 | CASSLLLISYEQYF
TRBV11-3 | CASSFRQGQGNEQFF
TRBV12-5 | CASGYWGAEETQYF
TRBV5-4 | CASSLATGTGELFF
TRBV5-1 | CASSLGTGLYEQYF
TRBV30 | CAWSVADTEAFF
TRBV19 | CASSLGGGGAFNEQFF
TRBV6-5 | CASSLAGTGELFF
TRBV14 | CASSPYTGNQPQHF
TRBV2 | CASSSLAGEKYEQYF
TRBV4-2 | CASSHLGTGTGSSNEQYF
TRBV14 | CASRLEANTGELFF
TRBV27 | CASSFAGGFNEQFF
TRBV9 | CASSEGFWNTGELFF
TRBV6-5 | CASRYRDGSPLHF